What follows are 19 T cell receptor beta chains derived from one specimen sequenced in a study of shared clonotypes between healthy human individuals. Sequencing was performed with immunoSEQ multiplex PCR; in TCRdb, only in-frame clones are kept and a portion is missing. This table holds more than 550,000 clones, roughly 87% found once. Sequencing input: memory CD8+ T cells from PBMCs. The sample's subset: CD45RO+ cells pooled with CCR7-negative TemRA cells. Source of these receptors: a man between 18 and 29 years old in good health. Some clones in this sample may be carry-over from other donors' samples.

This clone occurred a few times. The chain uses TRBV19 and TRBJ1-1; 7 bases map to TRBD1. V lost 9 bases, J lost 11 bases, and 9 bases stayed unmatched. Germline CDR1 reads LNHDA; CDR2 reads SQIVND (reference sequence). The CDR3 is 11 amino acids. This CDR3 reads CASRQGWEAFF. DNA of the CDR3: TGTGCCAGCAGACAGGGTTGGGAGGCTTTCTTT.

The rearrangement joins TRBV7-8 to TRBJ2-1, with 9 bases fitting TRBD2. The CDR3 totals 16 residues. CDR1 is SGHVS and CDR2 is FQNEAQ in the germline V gene. V lost 1 base, J lost 5 bases, and 6 bases stayed unmatched. The CDR3 here is CASSLEVGGRDNEQFF. CDR3 nucleotide sequence: TGTGCCAGCAGCTTAGAGGTTGGCGGGAGGGACAATGAGCAGTTCTTC.

V and J are TRBV10-3 and TRBJ1-5; 7 bases match TRBD1. The ends lost 3 bases at V and 2 bases at J; junction bases unmatched: 4. The CDR3 extends over 15 amino acids. Germline V lookup: CDR1 ENHRY, CDR2 SYGVKD. Here the CDR3 reads CAISEYRGGNQPQHF. Written as DNA, the CDR3 is TGTGCCATCAGTGAATACAGGGGCGGCAATCAGCCCCAGCATTTT.

J is TRBJ2-7 and V is TRBV9; D uncertain. Trimming pared 3 bases from V and 0 bases from J, leaving 7 bases between. The CDR3 covers 13 residues. Germline-derived CDR1 and CDR2 are SGDLS and YYNGEE. DNA for the CDR3: TGTGCCAGCAGCGCCCCGACCTCCTACGAGCAGTACTTC. It is translated as CASSAPTSYEQYF.

This rearrangement joins TRBV5-4 to TRBJ1-1; the D gene is possibly TRBD1 (5 bases). The CDR3 length is 13 residues. From germline, CDR1 is SGHNT and CDR2 YYREEE (reference sequence). V was shortened by 1 base and J by 8 bases, with 12 bases between the two germline ends. As DNA, the CDR3 is TGTGCCAGCAGCTTGATTGGGGGAAACGAAGCTTTCTTT. Amino acid sequence: CASSLIGGNEAFF.

The gene calls are TRBV27 and TRBJ2-1; D is uncertain. The CDR3 extends over 12 amino acids. The ends were cut back, 3 bases at V and 7 bases at J, with 7 bases in the middle. CDR1 and CDR2 from the germline V gene are MNHEY and SMNVEV (reference sequence). For the CDR3, the DNA is TGTGCCAGCAGTTTTGTCCGTAATGAGCAGTTCTTC. This translates into CASSFVRNEQFF.

The chain uses TRBV27 and TRBJ2-7; D may correspond to TRBD1 or TRBD2 (5 bases each). Trimming pared 8 bases from V and 3 bases from J, leaving 20 bases between. CDR3 length: 15 residues. Germline CDR1 is MNHEY and CDR2 is SMNVEV (reference sequence). The CDR3 DNA is TGTGCCAGCTCTCCTACCAGGGACCCAAACTACGAGCAGTACTTC. Translating it yields CASSPTRDPNYEQYF.

The genes are TRBV10-3 and TRBJ1-2; D ambiguous. The germline V and J ends were trimmed by 1 base and 3 bases, with 6 bases remaining between them. The CDR3 sequence is 13 residues long. Germline V lookup: CDR1 ENHRY, CDR2 SYGVKD. The CDR3 DNA follows: TGTGCCATCAGTGAGTGGTCGGACTATGGCTACACCTTC. It codes for CAISEWSDYGYTF.

The V and J genes are TRBV28 and TRBJ1-2, with D possibly TRBD1 on 6 matching bases. Germline assignment: CDR1 MDHEN and CDR2 SYDVKM. V lost 7 bases and J 6 bases, leaving 21 bases between the germline ends. The CDR3 length is 15 residues. CDR3 coding DNA: TGTGCCAGCAAACCCCAGGGCAGGGGAGTGGATGGCTACACCTTC. Translating it yields CASKPQGRGVDGYTF.

The chain uses TRBV5-6 and TRBJ1-5; TRBD1 is a possible D gene (5 bases). The ends were cut back, 4 bases at V and 6 bases at J, with 11 bases in the middle. The germline CDR1 and CDR2 sequences are SGHDT and YYEEEE. This CDR3 contains 13 residues. The CDR3 here is CASSIGQSQPQHF. CDR3 sequence (DNA): TGTGCCAGCAGCATTGGACAAAGTCAGCCCCAGCATTTT.

This clone was seen a few times. The chain links TRBV9 to TRBJ1-1; perhaps TRBD1 as D (5 bases). The CDR3 runs to 14 residues. Germline-derived CDR1 and CDR2 are SGDLS and YYNGEE. Trimming stripped 3 bases from V and 2 bases from J, with 11 bases between. CDR3 loop: CASSGGGINTEAFF. The CDR3 nucleotides are TGTGCCAGCAGCGGTGGGGGGATCAACACTGAAGCTTTCTTT.

The V gene is TRBV5-6, the J gene TRBJ2-3; TRBD2 aligns across 7 bases. V trimming: 0 bases; J trimming: 6 bases; junction bases outside the gene matches: 10. The CDR3 covers 16 residues. Germline lookup yields CDR1 SGHDT and CDR2 YYEEEE. The CDR3 region is CASSLGGGGWVDTQYF. CDR3 in DNA: TGTGCCAGCAGCTTGGGCGGGGGAGGATGGGTGGATACGCAGTATTTT.

The chain carries TRBV5-6 and TRBJ1-6, with TRBD1 matching 7 bases. Germline CDR1 reads SGHDT; CDR2 reads YYEEEE. V lost 2 bases, J lost 9 bases, and 5 bases stayed unmatched. This CDR3 contains 14 residues. The DNA of the CDR3 is TGTGCCAGCAGCTTAGGAGGGGGCATTTCACCCCTCCACTTT. Protein: CASSLGGGISPLHF.

This clone was detected once. The V and J genes are TRBV7-9 and TRBJ2-3; tentatively, D is TRBD1 (5 bases). The CDR3 contains 17 residues. V lost 5 bases and J 0 bases, leaving 18 bases between the germline ends. Germline assignment: CDR1 SEHNR and CDR2 FQNEAQ (reference sequence). CDR3 sequence (DNA): TGTGCCAGCAGCCCCAGAGATTGGCGGACAAGCACAGATACGCAGTATTTT. Translation: CASSPRDWRTSTDTQYF.

This clone occurred a few times. In the same sample, other DNA sequences code for this CDR3. The chain has TRBV28 and TRBJ1-1, with D unresolved. The V gene lost 2 bases and the J gene lost 4 bases, with 5 bases spanning the gap. Germline V lookup: CDR1 MDHEN, CDR2 SYDVKM. The CDR3 is 12 amino acids. CDR3: CASSLRGTEAFF. CDR3 coding DNA: TGTGCCAGCAGTTTAAGAGGCACTGAAGCTTTCTTT.

The chain links TRBV6-6 to TRBJ2-1, with no clear D. CDR1 is MNHNY and CDR2 is SVGAGI in the germline V gene (reference sequence). Trimming left V 4 bases short and J 5 bases short, with 9 bases between. The CDR3 has 13 residues. CDR3 sequence reads: CASSSPRHNEQFF. In DNA, the CDR3 is TGTGCCAGCAGTTCCCCTAGGCACAATGAGCAGTTCTTC.

The gene calls are TRBV5-6 and TRBJ2-3, with TRBD2 as a possible D gene (6 bases). CDR3 size: 14 residues. Germline CDR1 SGHDT, CDR2 YYEEEE. Trimming stripped 4 bases from V and 4 bases from J, with 13 bases between. CDR3 protein: CASSVGTAADTQYF. The CDR3, as DNA: TGTGCCAGCAGCGTAGGGACTGCTGCAGATACGCAGTATTTT.

V usage is TRBV18 and J usage is TRBJ2-7; no clear D. The CDR3 consists of 14 residues. Germline V gives CDR1 KGHSH, CDR2 LQKENI. V dropped 4 bases and J dropped 3 bases, with 13 bases sitting between them. CDR3 sequence (DNA): TGTGCCAGCTCACAATCGGCAGACATCTACGAGCAGTACTTC. Translating gives CASSQSADIYEQYF.

Comment on this clone: Distinct nucleotide sequences in the sample also encode this CDR3. This chain uses TRBV9 with TRBJ2-7, with 8 bases fitting TRBD1. CDR3 size: 13 residues. The V segment lost 2 bases and the J segment 6 bases; nucleotides outside the gene matches: 4. Germline V gives CDR1 SGDLS, CDR2 YYNGEE. The chain's CDR3 is CASSVGQGGEQYF. The DNA of the CDR3 is TGTGCCAGCAGCGTTGGACAGGGAGGCGAGCAGTACTTC.